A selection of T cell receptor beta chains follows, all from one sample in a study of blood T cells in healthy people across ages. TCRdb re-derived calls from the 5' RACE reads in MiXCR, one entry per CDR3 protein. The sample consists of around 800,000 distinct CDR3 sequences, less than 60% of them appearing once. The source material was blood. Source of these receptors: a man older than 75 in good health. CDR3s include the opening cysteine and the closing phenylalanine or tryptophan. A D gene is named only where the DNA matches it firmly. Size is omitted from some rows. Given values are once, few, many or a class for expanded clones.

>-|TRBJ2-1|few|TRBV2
TGTGCCAGCAGTTTTGGACTAAACAATGAGCAGTTCTTC
CASSFGLNNEQFF
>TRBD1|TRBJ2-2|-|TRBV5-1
TGCGCCAGCAGCTCCGGGACAGGGAACACCGGGGAGCTGTTTTTT
CASSSGTGNTGELFF
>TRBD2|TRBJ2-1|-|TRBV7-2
TGTGCCAGCAGCTTAGCGTTGGGAGCGGGAGGGCCCCACAATGAGCAGTTCTTC
CASSLALGAGGPHNEQFF
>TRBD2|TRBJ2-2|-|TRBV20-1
TGCAGTGCTAGAAGGCGGGGGGCCGGGGAGCTGTTTTTT
CSARRRGAGELFF
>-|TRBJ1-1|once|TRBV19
TGTGCCAGTAGTATTGGGGCAGGGTTGGACACTGAAGCTTTCTTT
CASSIGAGLDTEAFF
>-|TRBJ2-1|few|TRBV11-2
TGTGCCAGCAGCAGGGCTCGGGGGAATGGGTACAATGAGCAGTTCTTC
CASSRARGNGYNEQFF
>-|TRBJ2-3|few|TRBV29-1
TGCAGCGTAGACTTAAGAGGGGTTATTGGAACAGATACGCAGTATTTT
CSVDLRGVIGTDTQYF
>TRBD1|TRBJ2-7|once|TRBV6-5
TGTGCCAGCAGTTACTCGAACAGGGGGCTCAACGAGCAGTACTTC
CASSYSNRGLNEQYF
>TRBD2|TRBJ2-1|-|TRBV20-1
TGCAGTGCTAGGGACGCTAGCGGGAGCAATGAGCAGTTCTTC
CSARDASGSNEQFF
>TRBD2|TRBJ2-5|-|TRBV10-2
TGCGCCAGCAGCCCCCTGGGGCGGGAGGAGACCCAGTACTTC
CASSPLGREETQYF
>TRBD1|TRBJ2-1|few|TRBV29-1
TGCAGCGTGGGACAGGGGGCGCGCAATGAGCAGTTCTTC
CSVGQGARNEQFF
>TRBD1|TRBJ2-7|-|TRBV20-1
TGCAGTGCTCTCGAAGGGGGCACCTACGAGCAGTACTTC
CSALEGGTYEQYF
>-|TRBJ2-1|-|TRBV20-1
TGCAGTGTTCGCAAACCCAGCTCCTACAATGAGCAGTTCTTC
CSVRKPSSYNEQFF
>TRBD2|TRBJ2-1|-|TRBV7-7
TGTGCCAGCAGCCCCGCCGGCGGGAGCATCGATGAGCAGTTCTTC
CASSPAGGSIDEQFF
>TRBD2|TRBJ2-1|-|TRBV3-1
TGTGCCAGCAGCCAGGGACGGGAGGGCCGCAATGAGCAGTTCTTC
CASSQGREGRNEQFF
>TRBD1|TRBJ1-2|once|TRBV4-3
TGCGCCAGCAGCCACAACAGGGGGGAAGACTATGGCTACACCTTC
CASSHNRGEDYGYTF
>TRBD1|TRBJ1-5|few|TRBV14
TGTGCCAGCAGCCGACTAGTACCGGGACAGTCAAGGAATCAGCCCCAGCATTTT
CASSRLVPGQSRNQPQHF
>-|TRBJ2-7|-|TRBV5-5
TGTGCCAGCAGCTTGGCCGCGTCGGGAGAGTCCTACAATGAGCAGTACTTC
CASSLAASGESYNEQYF
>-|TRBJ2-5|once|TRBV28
TGTGCCAGCAGCGAGGACTACACTCAAACCCAGTACTTC
CASSEDYTQTQYF
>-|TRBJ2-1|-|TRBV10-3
TGTGCCGTCAGTCTAACAGGAGGCGAGCAGTTCTTC
CAVSLTGGEQFF
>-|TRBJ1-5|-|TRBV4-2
TGTGCCAGCAGCGGAAGAGGTGGGGGCAGGGATCAGCCCCAGCATTTT
CASSGRGGGRDQPQHF
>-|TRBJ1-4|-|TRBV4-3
TGCGCCAGCAGCCAAGATCGCCGGGAAAAACTGTTTTTT
CASSQDRREKLFF
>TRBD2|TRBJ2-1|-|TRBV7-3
TGTGCCAGCAGTCCGAGCGGCGGGAGGAGCTCCTACAATGAGCAGTTCTTC
CASSPSGGRSSYNEQFF
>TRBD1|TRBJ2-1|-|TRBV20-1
TGCAGTGCTGCCAAGCTGGGACAGGGGGCGAATGAGCAGTTCTTC
CSAAKLGQGANEQFF
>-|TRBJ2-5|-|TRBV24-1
TGTGCCACCAGTGATGACACCGGGATCTTCCAAGAGACCCAGTACTTC
CATSDDTGIFQETQYF
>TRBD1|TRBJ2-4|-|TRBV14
TGTGCCAGCAGCCAAGATCTGGGGACAGGGTCGGCCAAAAACATTCAGTACTTC
CASSQDLGTGSAKNIQYF
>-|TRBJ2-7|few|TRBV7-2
TGTGCCAGCAGCTTGGTAGTCTACGAGCAGTACTTC
CASSLVVYEQYF
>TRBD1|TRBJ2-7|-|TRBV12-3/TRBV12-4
TGTGCCAGCAGCAGGACAGGGAGTGTCTACAATGAGCAGTACTTC
CASSRTGSVYNEQYF
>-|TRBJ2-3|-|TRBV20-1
TGCAGTGCCAGCCTGAGCGCGGGCACAGATACGCAGTATTTT
CSASLSAGTDTQYF
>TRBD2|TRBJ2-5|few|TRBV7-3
TGTGCCAGCAGCTTTACACTAGCGGGAGTCGCAAATGAGCAGTACTTC
CASSFTLAGVANEQYF
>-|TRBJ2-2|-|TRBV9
TGTGCCAGCAGCCCCAGACAGCCGAACACCGGGGAGCTGTTTTTT
CASSPRQPNTGELFF
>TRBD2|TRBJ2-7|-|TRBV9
TGTGCCAGCAGCCCAACTGGCGGGGGGACCTACGAGCAGTACTTC
CASSPTGGGTYEQYF
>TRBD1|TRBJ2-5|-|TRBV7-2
TGTGCCAGCAGCTCGACAGGGATCCAAGAGACCCAGTACTTC
CASSSTGIQETQYF
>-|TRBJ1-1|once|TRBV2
TGTGCCAGTAGTAGGAATTCCGGGACACCTAACACTGAAGCTTTCTTT
CASSRNSGTPNTEAFF
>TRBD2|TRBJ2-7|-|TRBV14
TGTGCCAGCAGCCAAGCCCTCGGGGGGTCTTGGGAGCAGTACTTC
CASSQALGGSWEQYF
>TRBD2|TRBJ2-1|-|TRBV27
TGTGCCAGCAGGCCCGTATCGATAGCGGGAGACGGGCAGTTCTTC
CASRPVSIAGDGQFF
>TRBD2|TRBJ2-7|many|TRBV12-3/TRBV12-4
TGTGCCAGCACACCTAGCGGGAGATTGCGGGAGCAGTACTTC
CASTPSGRLREQYF
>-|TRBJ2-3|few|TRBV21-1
TGTGCCAGCAGCAACTTAAAAGGGGGGACTTCAGATACGCAGTATTTT
CASSNLKGGTSDTQYF
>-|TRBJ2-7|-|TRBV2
TGTGCCAGCAGTGATCCGGGACCCCGCCTCGAGCAGTACTTC
CASSDPGPRLEQYF
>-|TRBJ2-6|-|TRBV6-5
TGTGCCAGCAGTTACGCCGCTACCTCTGGGGCCAACGTCCTGACTTTC
CASSYAATSGANVLTF
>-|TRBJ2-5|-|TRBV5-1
TGCGCCAGCAGCTTCGGGACCGGGGGAAAAGAGACCCAGTACTTC
CASSFGTGGKETQYF
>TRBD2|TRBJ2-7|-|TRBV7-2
TGTGCCAGCGGTTACCTAGCGGGAGAGCAGTACTTC
CASGYLAGEQYF
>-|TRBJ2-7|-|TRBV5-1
TGCGCCAGCAGCGCCGGACTGGGAACCTACGAGCAGTACTTC
CASSAGLGTYEQYF
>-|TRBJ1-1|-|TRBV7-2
TGTGCCAGCAGCCCGCAAAACCCCAGAGTGAACACTGAAGCTTTCTTT
CASSPQNPRVNTEAFF
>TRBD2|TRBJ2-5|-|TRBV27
TGTGCCAGCAGTAAAGCGGGACTACAAGAGACCCAGTACTTC
CASSKAGLQETQYF
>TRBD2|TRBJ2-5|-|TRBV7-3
TGTGCCAGCAGCCGTACTGCGGGAGGGTGGGAGACCCAGTACTTC
CASSRTAGGWETQYF
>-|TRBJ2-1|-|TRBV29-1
TGCAGCCCTGGGGCTTTCGCGTTCTGCAATGAGCAGTTCTTC
CSPGAFAFCNEQFF
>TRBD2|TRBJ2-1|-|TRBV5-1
TGCGCCAGCAGCGCGACTAGCGGGAGGGCCGGGTCCTACAATGAGCAGTTCTTC
CASSATSGRAGSYNEQFF
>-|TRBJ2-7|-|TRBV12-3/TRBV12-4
TGTGCCAGCAGTTTAGGTCATACGGGGGTCGAGCAGTACTTC
CASSLGHTGVEQYF
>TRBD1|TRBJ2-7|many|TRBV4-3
TGCGCCAGCAGTGGACAGGGGGAGGACGAGCAGTACTTC
CASSGQGEDEQYF
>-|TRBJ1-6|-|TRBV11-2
TGTGCCAGCAGCTTGGACGACGGATACACCCTCCACTTT
CASSLDDGYTLHF